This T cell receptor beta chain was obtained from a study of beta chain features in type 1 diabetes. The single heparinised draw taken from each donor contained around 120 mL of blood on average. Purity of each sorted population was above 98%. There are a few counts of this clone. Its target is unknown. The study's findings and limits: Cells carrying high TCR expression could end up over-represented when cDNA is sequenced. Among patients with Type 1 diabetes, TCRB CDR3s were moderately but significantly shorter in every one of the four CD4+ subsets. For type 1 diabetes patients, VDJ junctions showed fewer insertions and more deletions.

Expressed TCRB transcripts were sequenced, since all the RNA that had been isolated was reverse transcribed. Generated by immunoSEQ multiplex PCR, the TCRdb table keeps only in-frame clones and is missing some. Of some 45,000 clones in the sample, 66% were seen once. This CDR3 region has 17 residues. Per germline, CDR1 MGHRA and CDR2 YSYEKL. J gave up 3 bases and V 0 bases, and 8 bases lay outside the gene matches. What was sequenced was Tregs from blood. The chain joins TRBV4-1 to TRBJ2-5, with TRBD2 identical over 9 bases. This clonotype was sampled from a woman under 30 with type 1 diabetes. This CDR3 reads CASSQDKGRGGEETQYF. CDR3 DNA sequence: TGCGCCAGCAGCCAAGATAAGGGGCGGGGGGGAGAAGAGACCCAGTACTTC.